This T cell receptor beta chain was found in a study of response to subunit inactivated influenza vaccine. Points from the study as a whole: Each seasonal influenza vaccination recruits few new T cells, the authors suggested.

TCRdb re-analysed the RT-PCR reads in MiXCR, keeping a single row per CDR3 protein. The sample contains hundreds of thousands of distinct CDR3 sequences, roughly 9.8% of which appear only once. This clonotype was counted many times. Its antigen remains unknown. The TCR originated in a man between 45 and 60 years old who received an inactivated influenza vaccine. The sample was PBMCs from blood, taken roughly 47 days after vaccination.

The CDR3 nucleotides read TGCAGCGTTGAAGATAAAGTCGGTGGCTACACCTTC. Encoded protein: CSVEDKVGGYTF. The J gene is TRBJ1-2, the V gene TRBV29-1; the D is unclear. This CDR3 has 12 amino acids. Germline CDR1 and CDR2: SQVTM and ANQGSEA. V was cut by 0 bases and J by 7 bases, with 9 bases left in between.